Described below is a single T cell receptor (beta chain) sequence and its context. The antigen remains unidentified. Unmatched junction bases numbered 8, after V lost 10 bases and J lost 3 bases. Germline V CDR1 and CDR2: ENHRY, SYGVKD. The CDR3 is 15 residues long. The sample comes from a study of shared clonotypes between healthy human individuals. Study-level information: Per-donor plates numbered three CD4 naive, three CD4 memory, two CD8 naive and one CD8 memory. Study findings and constraints: Sampling involved blood alone; tissue repertoires likely differ. About 5% of naive CD4 clonotypes were common to a handful of donors. Donor scarcity curtailed the genetic and exposure-history diversity represented herein.

Some clones are missing from TCRdb's copy, which holds only in-frame ones; the method was immunoSEQ multiplex PCR. The table has over a million clones, 98% seen once. The TCR originated in a man younger than 45 in good health. Material for sequencing was naive CD4+ T cells sorted from blood. Subset specified: CD45RA+ positively selected. The J gene is TRBJ2-2, the V gene TRBV10-3; 10 bases map to TRBD1. The CDR3 loop reads CATTTGTGDTGELFF. CDR3 coding DNA: TGTGCCACCACAACTGGGACAGGGGACACCGGGGAGCTGTTTTTT.